A single sample is the source of the 25 T cell receptor beta chains below, sequenced in a study of T cells of healthy individuals. TCRdb re-derived calls from the 5' RACE reads in MiXCR, one entry per CDR3 protein. The table lists some 85,000 distinct CDR3 sequences, 5% of them singletons. The receptors stem from a female donor in good health.

The chain links TRBV10-3 to TRBJ1-1; D not resolved. The CDR3 sequence is 11 residues long. V lost 10 bases and J 11 bases, leaving 17 bases between the germline ends. Germline assignment: CDR1 ENHRY and CDR2 SYGVKD. The CDR3 sequence is CATTGDTYAFF. The CDR3 DNA sequence: TGTGCCACGACGGGAGACACGTACGCTTTCTTT.

This clonotype was seen a handful of times. This sequence joins TRBV18 and TRBJ2-5; D is possibly TRBD1 (6 bases). Trimming removed 3 bases from V and 2 bases from J, with 7 bases in between. Germline V gene sequence: CDR1 KGHSH, CDR2 LQKENI. This CDR3 has 13 amino acids. The CDR3 nucleotides are TGTGCCAGCTCACCGGGACAACAAGAGACCCAGTACTTC. It codes for CASSPGQQETQYF.

In this sample, this clonotype turned up many times. J is TRBJ2-1 and V is TRBV4-1; D is ambiguous. V gave up 8 bases and J gave up 12 bases, with 11 bases separating them. Germline assignment: CDR1 MGHRA and CDR2 YSYEKL. The CDR3 length is 10 residues. CDR3 region: CASGYGVQFF. In nucleotides, the CDR3 is TGCGCCAGCGGATACGGCGTGCAGTTCTTC.

This clonotype came up many times. This sequence joins TRBV20-1 and TRBJ2-1; 11 bases are shared with TRBD2. CDR3 length: 14 residues. Germline CDR1 is DFQATT and CDR2 is SNEGSKA (reference sequence). With 6 bases clipped from V and 5 bases from J, the junction kept 6 bases outside the gene matches. The CDR3 here is CSAISGRANNEQFF. The CDR3 region has the DNA TGCAGTGCGATTAGCGGGAGGGCCAACAATGAGCAGTTCTTC.

This clonotype was found many times. The chain combines TRBV4-2 with TRBJ1-1, with 7 bases fitting TRBD1. The CDR3 extends over 15 amino acids. The V gene's germline CDR1 is LGHNA and CDR2 YNFKEQ. Unmatched junction bases numbered 10, after V lost 4 bases and J lost 5 bases. In DNA form, the CDR3 reads TGTGCCAGCAGCCGAGTACAGGGGCTGGGGACTGAAGCTTTCTTT. Its translation: CASSRVQGLGTEAFF.

This rearrangement joins TRBV19 to TRBJ2-3; a weak D match, TRBD2 (6 bases). CDR1 and CDR2 (germline): LNHDA, SQIVND (reference sequence). The CDR3 extends over 12 amino acids. The V end lost 3 bases, the J end lost 6 bases, and 7 bases lay between the germline ends. The CDR3 reads CASSIGGDTQYF. DNA of the CDR3: TGTGCCAGTAGTATTGGGGGGGATACGCAGTATTTT.

The J gene is TRBJ2-7, the V gene TRBV5-5, with D tentatively TRBD2 (6 bases). This CDR3 is built from 15 residues. V was clipped by 6 bases and J by 4 bases, with 20 bases between them. In germline, CDR1 is SGHKS, CDR2 YYEKEE (reference sequence). In DNA, the CDR3 is TGTGCCAGCACCGTGAGCCCATCGGGAGTGTACGAGCAGTACTTC. Amino acids: CASTVSPSGVYEQYF.

The chain has TRBV5-1 and TRBJ2-2; D uncertain. Germline CDR1 is SGHRS and CDR2 is YFSETQ. V lost 6 bases to trimming and J lost 5 bases, with 14 bases between them. The CDR3 covers 14 residues. The CDR3 sequence: CASNYSPDTGELFF. CDR3 sequence (DNA): TGCGCCAGCAACTACTCCCCGGATACCGGGGAGCTGTTTTTT.

This clonotype was seen many times. The gene calls are TRBV12-3 or TRBV12-4 and TRBJ2-5, with D unresolved. The CDR3 runs to 13 residues. V lost 6 bases and J 5 bases, leaving 13 bases between the germline ends. For the CDR3, the DNA is TGTGCCAGCAGCGAGACTCCCCGGGAGACCCAGTACTTC. It encodes CASSETPRETQYF.

This clonotype was detected ten times or more. The J gene is TRBJ2-1, the V gene TRBV5-1; D gene uncertain. The CDR3 consists of 16 residues. Trimming removed 4 bases from V and 0 bases from J, with 14 bases in between. The V gene's germline CDR1 is SGHRS and CDR2 YFSETQ. CDR3 loop: CASSPPPTSSYNEQFF. DNA for the CDR3: TGCGCCAGCAGCCCCCCCCCCACAAGCTCCTACAATGAGCAGTTCTTC.

This chain connects TRBV9 to TRBJ1-4, with unresolved D. The CDR3 is 14 amino acids. V lost 2 bases and J lost 0, with 5 bases in between. Germline CDR1 and CDR2: SGDLS and YYNGEE. CDR3 DNA sequence: TGTGCCAGCAGCGTGGTCGCAACTAATGAAAAACTGTTTTTT. It codes for CASSVVATNEKLFF.

Regarding this clonotype: A much larger clone differs by one base, so this may be a read error. This chain joins TRBV7-9 and TRBJ2-2; possibly TRBD1 for D (5 bases). This CDR3 has 15 amino acids. CDR1 is SEHNR and CDR2 is FQNEAQ in the germline V gene (reference sequence). The CDR3 DNA reads TGTGTCAGCAGCCGGCAGGGTTGGGGCACCGGGGAGCTGTTTTTT. This gives the protein CVSSRQGWGTGELFF.

V usage is TRBV7-8 and J usage is TRBJ2-5, with D perhaps matching TRBD2 (5 bases). V was trimmed by 5 bases and J by 0 bases, leaving 16 bases between them. From germline, CDR1 is SGHVS and CDR2 FQNEAQ. The CDR3 consists of 16 residues. CDR3: CASSQEGGVHQETQYF. In DNA form, the CDR3 reads TGTGCCAGCAGCCAAGAGGGTGGAGTACACCAAGAGACCCAGTACTTC.

V and J are TRBV3-1 and TRBJ1-5; D unclear. Germline CDR1 is LGHDT and CDR2 is YNNKEL (reference sequence). V lost 4 bases to trimming and J lost 8 bases, with 18 bases between them. The CDR3 covers 15 residues. The CDR3 sequence is CASSRGGRVGEPQHF. The CDR3 DNA reads TGTGCCAGCAGCCGAGGAGGACGAGTGGGAGAGCCCCAGCATTTT.

This clonotype has a count of ten or more. The chain recombines TRBV5-1 with TRBJ2-3, with TRBD2 matching over 8 bases. With V trimmed by 4 bases and J by 3 bases, 7 bases remained unmatched. Germline-derived CDR1 and CDR2 are SGHRS and YFSETQ. This CDR3 spans 15 amino acids. Written as DNA, the CDR3 is TGCGCCAGCAGCAATAGCGGGATCATGACAGATACGCAGTATTTT. It is translated as CASSNSGIMTDTQYF.

This clonotype was observed many times. The chain employs TRBV7-9 and TRBJ2-7; D gene unclear. This CDR3 has 14 residues. Per the germline V gene, CDR1 is SEHNR and CDR2 is FQNEAQ (reference sequence). Between the trimmed V and J ends, which lost 0 bases and 1 base, there was a span of 7 bases. As DNA, the CDR3 is TGTGCCAGCAGCTTAGCTGGGGTTTCCTACGAGCAGTACTTC. Encoded protein: CASSLAGVSYEQYF.

The J gene is TRBJ2-7, the V gene TRBV2, with 8 bases lining up with TRBD1. V gave up 6 bases and J gave up 0 bases; unmatched junction bases: 7. Germline CDR1 SNHLY, CDR2 FYNNEI. CDR3 size: 15 residues. The CDR3, as DNA: TGTGCCAGCAGCGTCTCAGGGGGCCCCTCCTACGAGCAGTACTTC. Its protein is CASSVSGGPSYEQYF.

The table lists this clonotype with a few counts. The rearrangement links TRBV11-1 to TRBJ1-1, with D perhaps matching TRBD1 (5 bases). Deletions cut 9 bases from V and 2 bases from J, with 22 bases between. The germline CDR1 and CDR2 sequences are SGHAT and FQDESV (reference sequence). CDR3 length: 16 amino acids. CDR3 DNA sequence: TGTGCCAGTTCGTTAGGGGCAGGTGTGGCTAACACTGAAGCTTTCTTT. It yields the protein CASSLGAGVANTEAFF.

The chain uses TRBV4-1 and TRBJ1-1, with D unresolved. The CDR3 spans 15 residues. V was pared by 0 bases and J by 2 bases, with 10 bases between. The germline CDR1 and CDR2 sequences are MGHRA and YSYEKL. The CDR3 loop reads CASSQDEGFNTEAFF. The CDR3 bases are TGCGCCAGCAGCCAAGACGAGGGATTTAACACTGAAGCTTTCTTT.

Ten or more counts support this clonotype. The CDR3 bases are TGCGCCAGCAGCCAAGATCTAGCGGACCACATGGGGACTGAAGCTTTCTTT. Amino acid sequence: CASSQDLADHMGTEAFF. The chain recombines TRBV4-1 with TRBJ1-1, with D unclear. CDR3 length equals 17 residues. The germline V gene has CDR1 MGHRA and CDR2 YSYEKL. V shed 0 bases and J shed 5 bases, with 19 bases lying between them.

This clonotype occurred many times. The chain uses TRBV3-1 and TRBJ2-1; D is tentatively TRBD1 or TRBD2 (5 bases each). Trimming took 2 bases from V and 2 from J, leaving 10 bases between them. CDR3 length: 15 amino acids. CDR1 and CDR2 (germline): LGHDT, YNNKEL (reference sequence). The CDR3 loop is CASSQPRETYNEQFF. Here the CDR3 DNA reads TGTGCCAGCAGCCAACCCAGGGAGACCTACAATGAGCAGTTCTTC.

Concerning this clonotype: A much larger clone differs from this one at a single base, so this may be a read error. The CDR3: CASSLIPPGYEQHF. In nucleotides, the CDR3 is TGTGCCAGCAGTCTCATACCTCCGGGGTACGAGCAGCACTTC. This rearrangement joins TRBV27 to TRBJ2-7; weak D call: TRBD2 (5 bases). CDR3 length equals 14 residues. Germline assignment: CDR1 MNHEY and CDR2 SMNVEV (reference sequence).

The table lists this clonotype with many counts. A read error may account for a junction end that differs from germline. The rearrangement joins TRBV13 to TRBJ2-5; D ambiguous. Germline V gene data show CDR1 as PRHDT and CDR2 as FYEKMQ (reference sequence). CDR3 length equals 15 residues. The CDR3 here is CASSSSGLVQEAQYF. The CDR3 nucleotides are TGTGCCAGCAGCTCATCTGGTCTCGTCCAAGAGGCCCAGTACTTC. The whole variable domain, remainder taken from reference TRBV13 and TRBJ2-5, is AAGVIQSPRHLIKEKRETATLKCYPIPRHDTVYWYQQGPGQDPQFLISFYEKMQSDKGSIPDRFSAQQFSDYHSELNMSSLELGDSALYFCASSSSGLVQEAQYFGPGTRLLVL.

This clonotype was picked up a small number of times. This chain uses TRBV14 with TRBJ2-5; 12 bases fit TRBD2. The CDR3 consists of 17 residues. The junction had 8 bases not matched to a gene; V was cut back by 1 base and J by 5 bases. Germline CDR1 SGHDN, CDR2 FVKESK. CDR3 in DNA: TGTGCCAGCAGCCAAGGGGAGACTAGCGGGAGTTACGAGACCCAGTACTTC. Its translation is CASSQGETSGSYETQYF. Using reference TRBV14 and TRBJ2-5 for the parts outside the CDR3, the full variable domain is EAGVTQFPSHSVIEKGQTVTLRCDPISGHDNLYWYRRVMGKEIKFLLHFVKESKQDESGMPNNRFLAERTGGTYSTLKVQPAELEDSGVYFCASSQGETSGSYETQYFGPGTRLLVL.

This clonotype has ten or more counts. V gene TRBV20-1 combines with J gene TRBJ2-1; TRBD2 matches 11 bases. The CDR3 is 15 residues long. The V gene's germline CDR1 is DFQATT and CDR2 SNEGSKA (reference sequence). The trim removed 6 bases at V and 3 bases at J, leaving 7 bases unmatched. In nucleotides, the CDR3 is TGCAGTGCCGATCACACTAGCGGGAGCTACAATGAGCAGTTCTTC. Residues: CSADHTSGSYNEQFF.